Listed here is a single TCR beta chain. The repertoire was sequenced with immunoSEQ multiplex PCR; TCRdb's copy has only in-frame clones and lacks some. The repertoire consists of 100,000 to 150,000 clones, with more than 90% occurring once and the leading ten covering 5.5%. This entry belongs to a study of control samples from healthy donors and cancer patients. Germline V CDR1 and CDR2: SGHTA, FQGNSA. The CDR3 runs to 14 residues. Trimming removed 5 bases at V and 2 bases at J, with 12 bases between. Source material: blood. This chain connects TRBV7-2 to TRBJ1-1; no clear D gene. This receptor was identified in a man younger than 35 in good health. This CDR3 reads CASSPGGENTEAFF. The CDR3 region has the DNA TGTGCCAGCAGCCCCGGCGGGGAAAACACTGAAGCTTTCTTT. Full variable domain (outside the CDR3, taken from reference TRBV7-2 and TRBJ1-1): GAGVSQSPSNKVTEKGKDVELRCDPISGHTALYWYRQSLGQGLEFLIYFQGNSAPDKSGLPSDRFSAERTGGSVSTLTIQRTQQEDSAVYLCASSPGGENTEAFFGQGTRLTVV.